This T cell receptor beta chain was captured in a study of blood T cell repertoires in COVID-19. On the study more broadly: Donors in the United States, Italy and Spain gave samples during acute or convalescent COVID-19. From T cells, B-cell-depleted T cells, or PBMCs came the material, which was cDNA or gDNA.

This clone was recorded once. Original data processing: Amplification with reference gene primers provided the estimates of nucleated cell counts. Profiling relied on immunoSEQ multiplex PCR, and the TCRdb table lists in-frame clones only, not all of them. The V and J calls and clone size were taken over from that table, and D and trimming were inferred from the DNA. The table shows roughly 36,000 clones, with more than 90% occurring only once. The TCR originated in a man aged 60 to 69 with active or convalescent COVID-19. Specimen: peripheral blood.

This chain's CDR3 is CASAREREETQYF. The DNA of the CDR3 is TGTGCCAGCGCCCGCGAACGGGAAGAGACCCAGTACTTC. The rearrangement links TRBV7-2 to TRBJ2-5, with D uncertain. Trimming shortened V by 8 bases and J by 3 bases, and 13 bases separated the two germline ends. The CDR3 is 13 residues long. In germline, CDR1 is SGHTA, CDR2 FQGNSA.